Presented here are 25 T cell receptor beta chains from one specimen sequenced in a study of Tregs in tolerant kidney transplant recipients. Some clones are missing from TCRdb's copy, which holds only in-frame ones; the method was immunoSEQ multiplex PCR. Of about 100,000 clones listed, 93% were seen once; the top ten hold roughly 1.5%. Recipients received nonmyeloablative bone marrow transplants from related graft donors, with transient mixed chimerism. Sequenced here: CD4+ T cells from blood (PBMCs), sampled 12 months after the transplant. The receptor source for this set is a human patient who received a combined kidney and bone marrow transplant. The graft donor may be the source of some T cells.

This clone was seen a single time. The J gene is TRBJ1-2, the V gene TRBV7-2, with D maybe TRBD1 (6 bases). The germline V gene has CDR1 SGHTA and CDR2 FQGNSA. CDR3 length equals 13 residues. Trimming pared 1 base from V and 10 bases from J, leaving 13 bases between. In DNA, the CDR3 is TGTGCCAGCAGCTTAGGGGACACCCGAGACTACACCTTC. This sequence encodes CASSLGDTRDYTF.

The chain links TRBV7-6 to TRBJ2-7; 7 bases are shared with TRBD1. The CDR3 covers 15 residues. V dropped 0 bases and J dropped 3; count of bases not matched to a gene: 5. Germline CDR1 and CDR2: SGHVS and FNYEAQ. Here the CDR3 reads CASSLAGGKFYEQYF. CDR3 sequence (DNA): TGTGCCAGCAGCTTAGCAGGGGGCAAGTTCTACGAGCAGTACTTC.

In DNA form, the CDR3 reads TGTGCCAGCAGCTTGGTTGACAGGGGGGCCTACGAGCAGTACTTC. Encoded protein: CASSLVDRGAYEQYF. V is TRBV5-6 and J is TRBJ2-7, with 9 bases aligning to TRBD1. Per the germline V gene, CDR1 is SGHDT and CDR2 is YYEEEE. The CDR3 length is 15 residues. V lost 0 bases to trimming and J lost 2 bases; unmatched junction nucleotides: 3.

The chain recombines TRBV7-2 with TRBJ1-3; D ambiguous. CDR1 SGHTA and CDR2 FQGNSA come from the germline V gene. V lost 2 bases and J 0 bases, leaving 11 bases between the germline ends. The CDR3 is 16 amino acids. The CDR3 DNA reads TGTGCCAGCAGCTTATGGTCGGTAGCCTCTGGAAACACCATATATTTT. Protein: CASSLWSVASGNTIYF. The variable domain in full, completed from reference TRBV7-2 and TRBJ1-3, reads GAGVSQSPSNKVTEKGKDVELRCDPISGHTALYWYRQSLGQGLEFLIYFQGNSAPDKSGLPSDRFSAERTGGSVSTLTIQRTQQEDSAVYLCASSLWSVASGNTIYFGEGSWLTVV.

The J gene is TRBJ2-7, the V gene TRBV5-6, with TRBD2 identical over 8 bases. This CDR3 contains 14 residues. V was pared by 4 bases and J by 4 bases, with 7 bases of the junction left unmatched. Germline lookup yields CDR1 SGHDT and CDR2 YYEEEE. Written as DNA, the CDR3 is TGTGCCAGCAGCCGGGGGGGGATAGTGTACGAGCAGTACTTC. Translated: CASSRGGIVYEQYF.

The chain uses TRBV7-3 and TRBJ1-3; TRBD1 might be the D (5 bases). Germline V gene data show CDR1 as SGHTA and CDR2 as FQGTGA. Trimming took off 5 bases at V and 0 bases at J, with 23 bases between the two ends. This CDR3 is 19 amino acids long. The CDR3 protein is CASSPAPGQGRNSGNTIYF. Here the CDR3 DNA reads TGTGCCAGCAGCCCAGCCCCTGGTCAGGGCCGTAACTCTGGAAACACCATATATTTT.

The V and J genes are TRBV5-1 and TRBJ2-3; the D is unclear. CDR3 size: 13 residues. Germline CDR1 and CDR2: SGHRS and YFSETQ. Trimming took 4 bases from V and 0 from J, leaving 6 bases between them. CDR3 amino acids: CASSTTSTDTQYF. The CDR3 coding sequence is TGCGCCAGCAGCACTACAAGCACAGATACGCAGTATTTT.

This clone showed up just a few times. This chain uses TRBV7-9 with TRBJ2-5; 8 bases fit TRBD2. In germline, CDR1 is SEHNR, CDR2 FQNEAQ (reference sequence). V was pared by 3 bases and J by 5 bases, with 11 bases of the junction left unmatched. The CDR3 covers 16 residues. DNA of the CDR3: TGTGCCAGCAGCTTCCCGGGTAGCGGGGCCGGGGAGACCCAGTACTTC. Protein: CASSFPGSGAGETQYF.

This clone was counted once. The rearrangement uses TRBV28 and TRBJ1-2; no definite D call. V was cut by 7 bases and J by 8 bases, with 26 bases left in between. CDR1 is MDHEN and CDR2 is SYDVKM in the germline V gene. This CDR3 spans 16 amino acids. CDR3 loop: CASTRTAGSALLGYTF. In nucleotides, the CDR3 is TGTGCCAGCACCCGTACCGCCGGGTCCGCCCTCTTGGGCTACACCTTC.

CDR3 residues: CASSLQGNTGELFF. CDR3 nucleotides: TGTGCCAGCAGCTTACAGGGGAACACCGGGGAGCTGTTTTTT. The chain is built from TRBV11-3 and TRBJ2-2; TRBD1 is a possible D gene (5 bases). Trimming left V 2 bases short and J 1 base short, with 5 bases between. Germline values: CDR1 SGHNT, CDR2 YENEEA. The length of the CDR3 is 14 residues.

For this clone: Relative to the germline gene, one junction end is altered; a read error may explain this. Within the sample, other DNA sequences also encode this same CDR3. V usage is TRBV6-5 and J usage is TRBJ1-6, with 8 bases lining up with TRBD1. The CDR3 contains 13 residues. Germline CDR1 reads MNHEY; CDR2 reads SVGAGI. This CDR3 is CASRRGRNSPLHF. CDR3 nucleotide sequence: TGTGCCAGCCGCAGGGGGCGGAATTCCCCCCTCCACTTT.

The chain joins TRBV30 to TRBJ2-7, with unresolved D. V gave up 3 bases and J gave up 12 bases, with 15 bases separating them. This CDR3 has 11 amino acids. The germline CDR1 and CDR2 sequences are GTSNPN and SVGIG (reference sequence). The DNA for the CDR3 is TGTGCCTGGAGCAGTTTCCAGCGACCGTACTTC. This sequence encodes CAWSSFQRPYF.

V usage is TRBV6-5 and J usage is TRBJ1-5; 9 bases fit TRBD1. Germline V gene data show CDR1 as MNHEY and CDR2 as SVGAGI. V shed 6 bases and J 6 bases; nucleotides not matched to a gene: 9. The CDR3 contains 15 residues. Here the CDR3 reads CASSHRGLFPQPQHF. The CDR3 DNA is TGTGCCAGCAGCCACAGGGGGCTGTTTCCTCAGCCCCAGCATTTT.

The chain is built from TRBV5-1 and TRBJ1-3, with no clear D. From germline, CDR1 is SGHRS and CDR2 YFSETQ. Trimming stripped 0 bases from V and 0 bases from J, with 13 bases between. CDR3 length equals 17 residues. The CDR3 DNA sequence: TGCGCCAGCAGCTTGGTTTCAGTAGCCTCCTCTGGAAACACCATATATTTT. It encodes CASSLVSVASSGNTIYF. The variable domain in full, with the rest retrieved from reference TRBV5-1 and TRBJ1-3, is KAGVTQTPRYLIKTRGQQVTLSCSPISGHRSVSWYQQTPGQGLQFLFEYFSETQRNKGNFPGRFSGRQFSNSRSEMNVSTLELGDSALYLCASSLVSVASSGNTIYFGEGSWLTVV.

This chain uses TRBV7-2 with TRBJ2-1; 13 bases are shared with TRBD2. V was pared by 5 bases and J by 5 bases, with 6 bases of the junction left unmatched. Germline V gene data show CDR1 as SGHTA and CDR2 as FQGNSA. This CDR3 is built from 16 residues. The CDR3 here is CASSKWTSGGNNEQFF. CDR3 sequence (DNA): TGTGCCAGCAGCAAATGGACTAGCGGGGGTAACAATGAGCAGTTCTTC.

V and J are TRBV14 and TRBJ2-1; TRBD2 matches at 10 bases. CDR3 length equals 17 residues. V dropped 4 bases and J dropped 7; count of bases not matched to a gene: 13. Germline V CDR1 and CDR2: SGHDN, FVKESK. In DNA, the CDR3 is TGTGCCAGCAGCCCCCCAACCCTAGCGGGAGTAGGTAATGAGCAGTTCTTC. Translation: CASSPPTLAGVGNEQFF.

This sequence joins TRBV7-2 and TRBJ1-4; no reliable D call. The germline V and J ends were trimmed by 4 bases and 4 bases, with 13 bases remaining between them. This CDR3 is 15 amino acids long. Germline CDR1 is SGHTA and CDR2 is FQGNSA. The CDR3 loop reads CASSSAPRFNEKLFF. In nucleotides, the CDR3 is TGTGCCAGCAGCTCAGCCCCCAGATTTAATGAAAAACTGTTTTTT. Combining the CDR3 with reference TRBV7-2 and TRBJ1-4 gives the whole variable domain GAGVSQSPSNKVTEKGKDVELRCDPISGHTALYWYRQSLGQGLEFLIYFQGNSAPDKSGLPSDRFSAERTGGSVSTLTIQRTQQEDSAVYLCASSSAPRFNEKLFFGSGTQLSVL.

This sequence joins TRBV7-9 and TRBJ2-3; 8 positions agree with TRBD1. V was pared by 5 bases and J by 2 bases, with 6 bases of the junction left unmatched. The CDR3 covers 15 residues. Germline V gives CDR1 SEHNR, CDR2 FQNEAQ (reference sequence). The CDR3 bases are TGTGCCAGCAGCCCGACAGGGGCCTACACAGATACGCAGTATTTT. Amino acids: CASSPTGAYTDTQYF.

This clone was detected only once. CDR3 region: CARSPRGRELPNTGELFF. DNA of the CDR3: TGTGCCAGAAGCCCGAGGGGGCGGGAACTTCCGAACACCGGGGAGCTGTTTTTT. The gene calls are TRBV5-3 and TRBJ2-2; D is perhaps TRBD1 (7 bases). TRBV5-3 qualifies as an ORF whose function is uncertain. The CDR3 consists of 18 residues. Trimming took off 4 bases at V and 0 bases at J, with 19 bases between the two ends.

This rearrangement joins TRBV29-1 to TRBJ1-2; 7 bases are a match to TRBD1. Germline V CDR1 and CDR2: SQVTM, ANQGSEA. CDR3 size: 13 residues. The V segment lost 4 bases and the J segment 1 base; nucleotides outside the gene matches: 3. The CDR3 protein is CSVGGQSNYGYTF. CDR3 nucleotide sequence: TGCAGCGTTGGGGGACAGAGTAACTATGGCTACACCTTC.

The genes are TRBV28 and TRBJ2-1; possible D gene TRBD1, 6 bases. V dropped 8 bases and J dropped 3 bases, with 14 bases sitting between them. Germline-derived CDR1 and CDR2 are MDHEN and SYDVKM. The CDR3 extends over 14 amino acids. CDR3 nucleotides: TGTGCCAGCTATCCGGGACAAATCTACAATGAGCAGTTCTTC. Translating gives CASYPGQIYNEQFF.

The CDR3 DNA reads as TGTGCCAGAAGCAAGTACCGGGACAGGGGAGGAGACGGCTATGGCTACACCTTC. Translated, it gives CARSKYRDRGGDGYGYTF. The genes are TRBV5-3 and TRBJ1-2; 10 bases agree with TRBD1. TRBV5-3 qualifies as an ORF whose function is uncertain. This CDR3 has 18 amino acids. After removal of 4 bases from V and 4 bases from J, the junction contained 16 bases not matched to a gene.

The V and J genes are TRBV28 and TRBJ1-5; 10 bases line up with TRBD1. In germline, CDR1 is MDHEN, CDR2 SYDVKM. J lost 10 bases, V lost 6 bases, and 9 bases had no gene match. The CDR3 loop spans 14 amino acids. In DNA, the CDR3 is TGTGCCAGCAGACCGGACAGGGGGGGTAAACCCCAGCATTTT. Translation: CASRPDRGGKPQHF.

This clone was seen only once. The V gene is TRBV4-1, the J gene TRBJ2-1; 8 bases fit TRBD2. Looked up from germline, CDR1 is MGHRA and CDR2 is YSYEKL. V trimming: 1 base; J trimming: 5 bases; junction bases outside the gene matches: 7. This CDR3 region has 16 residues. The CDR3 sequence is CASSQARTSRHNEQFF. CDR3 coding DNA: TGCGCCAGCAGCCAAGCCCGGACTAGCCGCCACAATGAGCAGTTCTTC.

In its sample, this clone was seen once. The genes are TRBV5-1 and TRBJ2-5; D is perhaps TRBD2 (6 bases). The V gene lost 4 bases and the J gene lost 5 bases, with 18 bases spanning the gap. Germline V gene lookup returns CDR1 SGHRS and CDR2 YFSETQ. This CDR3 region has 15 residues. The CDR3 DNA reads as TGCGCCAGCAGCGGAGGGCAGGCCCTCCGGGAGACCCAGTACTTC. Translation gives CASSGGQALRETQYF.